This paragraph covers one T cell receptor (beta chain) sequence. The V gene's germline CDR1 is LNHDA and CDR2 SQIVND (reference sequence). J gave up 3 bases and V 9 bases, and 3 bases lay outside the gene matches. There are 13 residues in the CDR3. The TCR beta repertoire was assessed by survey-level immunoSEQ sequencing. Clones were sequenced by immunoSEQ multiplex PCR, and TCRdb holds only the in-frame ones, with some missing. The sample has tens of thousands of clones, over 90% seen once. Sequenced material: PBMCs. This chain uses TRBV19 with TRBJ1-5; 9 nucleotides line up with TRBD1. This receptor was taken from a middle-aged man with rheumatoid arthritis. The CDR3 sequence: CASTGGNNQPQHF. The CDR3 DNA sequence: TGTGCCAGCACAGGGGGCAACAATCAGCCCCAGCATTTT.